A single sample gave rise to the 11 T cell receptor beta chains below, sequenced in a study of beta chain features in type 1 diabetes. These receptors have no known antigen. The investigators reverse transcribed all of the isolated RNA, so they sequenced expressed TCRB transcripts. Generated by immunoSEQ multiplex PCR, the TCRdb table keeps only in-frame clones and is missing some. The sample shows 500,000 to 650,000 clones, approximately 13% of them seen only once. Findings and limits, study-wide: Shortening of TCRB CDR3s, moderate but significant, appeared in all four CD4+ subsets of Type 1 diabetes patients.

The sequenced sample consisted of naive CD4+ T cells from blood. The receptor set was obtained from a man younger than 45 with type 1 diabetes.

There are a few counts of this clone. The chain recombines TRBV10-3 with TRBJ2-7; the D call may be TRBD1 or TRBD2 (6 bases each). CDR1 is ENHRY, CDR2 SYGVKD, per germline. The CDR3 has 14 amino acids. Trimming stripped 7 bases from V and 5 bases from J, with 18 bases between. CDR3 sequence: CAIIPGAGYHEQYF. The CDR3 nucleotides read TGTGCCATCATCCCGGGGGCAGGGTATCACGAGCAGTACTTC.

This chain connects TRBV25-1 to TRBJ1-2; no firm D call. CDR1 is MGHDK and CDR2 is SYGVNS in the germline V gene. V was clipped by 3 bases and J by 4 bases, with 6 bases between them. The CDR3 contains 12 residues. CDR3 protein: CASSDEGYGYTF. For the CDR3, the DNA is TGTGCCAGCAGTGACGAGGGCTATGGCTACACCTTC.

J is TRBJ1-1 and V is TRBV7-9; D perhaps matches TRBD1 (6 bases). The length of the CDR3 is 15 residues. The germline V gene has CDR1 SEHNR and CDR2 FQNEAQ (reference sequence). V gave up 5 bases and J gave up 1 base, with 14 bases separating them. The CDR3 loop reads CASSPSRDKNTEAFF. The CDR3 DNA follows: TGTGCCAGCAGCCCTTCCCGGGACAAGAACACTGAAGCTTTCTTT.

The chain combines TRBV5-1 with TRBJ1-1, with TRBD1 matching 7 bases. The V gene end was trimmed by 7 bases and the J gene end by 1 base; junction bases not matched to a gene: 4. This CDR3 region has 13 residues. The V gene's germline CDR1 is SGHRS and CDR2 YFSETQ. The CDR3 loop reads CASGGQTNTEAFF. The CDR3 DNA reads as TGCGCCAGCGGGGGACAGACGAACACTGAAGCTTTCTTT. Filled out from reference TRBV5-1 and TRBJ1-1, the complete variable domain reads KAGVTQTPRYLIKTRGQQVTLSCSPISGHRSVSWYQQTPGQGLQFLFEYFSETQRNKGNFPGRFSGRQFSNSRSEMNVSTLELGDSALYLCASGGQTNTEAFFGQGTRLTVV.

This chain uses TRBV6-6 with TRBJ2-7; 8 bases fit TRBD1. Germline V gene data show CDR1 as MNHNY and CDR2 as SVGAGI (reference sequence). Losses at the gene ends were 7 bases for V and 1 base for J; bases not matched to a gene: 9. The CDR3 is 15 residues long. DNA for the CDR3: TGTGCCAGCACCAAGGGACAGGCGGGTTCCTACGAGCAGTACTTC. This encodes CASTKGQAGSYEQYF.

This clone was observed a handful of times. One end of the junction fails to match germline, which may point to a read error. The V gene is TRBV6-5, the J gene TRBJ1-2; possibly TRBD1 for D (6 bases). The germline V gene has CDR1 MNHEY and CDR2 SVGAGI. The CDR3 is made up of 15 amino acids. CDR3 sequence: CASSRSRGNNYRYTF. The CDR3 nucleotides read TGTGCCAGCAGTCGCTCTAGGGGGAATAACTATCGCTACACCTTC.

This clone was counted a few times. The chain recombines TRBV5-4 with TRBJ2-1, with 8 bases lining up with TRBD1. V gave up 1 base and J gave up 7 bases; unmatched junction bases: 1. Germline CDR1 SGHNT, CDR2 YYREEE (reference sequence). The CDR3 loop spans 13 amino acids. The CDR3, as DNA: TGTGCCAGCAGCTTGCAGGGGGCGAATGAGCAGTTCTTC. Protein: CASSLQGANEQFF.

In regard to this clone: This CDR3 is also generated by other DNA sequences in the sample. This chain connects TRBV5-1 to TRBJ2-1, with TRBD1 matching over 7 bases. The CDR3 is 13 amino acids. The junction had 4 bases not matched to a gene; V was cut back by 3 bases and J by 7 bases. Per germline, CDR1 SGHRS and CDR2 YFSETQ. In DNA, the CDR3 is TGCGCCAGCAGCTCGACAGGGTTGAATGAGCAGTTCTTC. Translated: CASSSTGLNEQFF.

The gene calls are TRBV27 and TRBJ1-2, with 9 bases aligning to TRBD1. CDR3 length: 15 residues. CDR1 and CDR2 from the germline V gene are MNHEY and SMNVEV (reference sequence). With V trimmed by 4 bases and J by 6 bases, 9 bases remained unmatched. CDR3: CASSSRPDRGHGYTF. DNA for the CDR3: TGTGCCAGCAGTTCGCGACCGGACAGGGGTCATGGCTACACCTTC.

This clone appeared a few times. The chain recombines TRBV2 with TRBJ2-5, with 7 bases lining up with TRBD2. There are 15 residues in the CDR3. The V and J ends lost 2 bases and 7 bases, in that order; junction bases with no gene match: 10. The germline V gene encodes CDR1 SNHLY and CDR2 FYNNEI. CDR3 protein: CASSEWVASGGTQYF. In DNA form, the CDR3 reads TGTGCCAGCAGTGAATGGGTCGCCTCGGGGGGGACCCAGTACTTC.

CDR3 residues: CASSLVTGITYEQYF. The DNA of the CDR3 is TGTGCCAGCAGCTTAGTAACTGGCATTACCTACGAGCAGTACTTC. V and J are TRBV7-9 and TRBJ2-7, with no clear D. The CDR3 is 15 amino acids. Trimming cost V 1 base and J 2 bases, with 12 bases left between them. The germline V gene has CDR1 SEHNR and CDR2 FQNEAQ (reference sequence).